This TCR beta chain stems from a study of shared clonotypes between healthy human individuals. In the study overall: The donors, two women and a few men, were aged 18 to 49. Per donor, CD8 memory used one plate, CD8 naive used two, CD4 memory used three and CD4 naive used three.

In the naive CD8 group, cells lacked CD45RO and were positively selected for CCR7, so terminally differentiated effector memory CD45RA+ cells were left out. CDR1 is SGHNT and CDR2 is YYREEE in the germline V gene (reference sequence). V shed 4 bases and J shed 1 base, with 9 bases lying between them. The length of the CDR3 is 13 residues. Study-level findings and limits: Sequencing of the sorted subsets was shown by rarefaction to be incomplete despite large depth.

Under the authors' procedure: ImmunoSEQ yielded junction-only sequences lacking quality scores, so filtering differed. Only in-frame clones appear in the TCRdb table, and some are missing; sequencing was by immunoSEQ multiplex PCR. V, J and clone size were drawn from that table, and D and trimming were deduced from the DNA. The sample has roughly 1,800,000 clones; about 95% are singletons. With regard to this clone: Its antigen is as yet unknown. Other DNA sequences from this sample encode an identical CDR3 as well.

The chain uses TRBV5-4 and TRBJ2-7; D is uncertain. The sequenced sample was naive CD8+ T cells sorted from blood. The TCR originated in a man younger than 30 in good health. The CDR3: CASSLAQSYEQYF. CDR3 DNA sequence: TGTGCCAGCAGCCTCGCACAGTCCTACGAGCAGTACTTC.